This T cell receptor (beta chain) comes out of a study of breast tumors, draining lymph nodes, adjacent tissues. Whole-study findings and limits: Tumor and nontumor repertoires were significantly more similar in luminal-like than in basal-like breast cancer. Data only fit, rather than demonstrated, lymph node origin of most tumor T cells. Compared with lymph nodes, tumors were less diverse; compared with nontumor tissue, more. Data fit most tumor T cells coming from lymph node, expanding in tumor.

Worth noting for this clonotype: Its antigen is still unknown.

From the multiplex PCR reads, TCRdb called clonotypes with MiXCR, one entry per CDR3 protein. The top ten hold roughly 17% of the sample, which has about 15,000 distinct CDR3 sequences, 40% to 60% seen once. Germline lookup yields CDR1 SGHTA and CDR2 FQGTGA. This CDR3 has 16 amino acids. V trimming: 2 bases; J trimming: 5 bases; junction bases outside the gene matches: 10. The chain joins TRBV7-3 to TRBJ2-7; 9 bases agree with TRBD1. Sequenced: tumor-adjacent breast tissue. This TCR derives from a female donor with breast cancer. Some clones in this sample may be carry-over from other donors' samples. In DNA form, the CDR3 reads TGTGCCAGCAGCTTAGTCTGGGACAGGGTCCCCAACGAGCAGTACTTC. Amino acid sequence: CASSLVWDRVPNEQYF.